The rows below give T cell receptor beta chains drawn from one sample of a study of CD8 T cells in ankylosing spondylitis. Via MiXCR, TCRdb re-called the 5' RACE reads, giving one row per CDR3 protein. Seen here are a few hundred thousand distinct CDR3 sequences, about a fifth observed once, and the top ten hold roughly 3.6%. Sequencing was performed on blood, either unsorted or a sorted T cell fraction (not recorded which). The receptor set was obtained from a female donor with ankylosing spondylitis or in good health (not recorded which). The CDR3 runs from the conserved cysteine through the conserved F or W. The D gene is left open where the match is weak. Rows give clone size only sometimes, using once, few, many, or a class for an expanded clone.

TRBJ2-6	.	TRBV6-1	few	CASRGSYSGANVLTF	TGTGCCAGCAGGGGCAGCTACTCTGGGGCCAACGTCCTGACTTTC
TRBJ2-7	TRBD1	TRBV5-1	.	CASSSGTEAYEQYF	TGCGCCAGCAGCTCCGGGACAGAAGCCTACGAGCAGTACTTC
TRBJ2-7	.	TRBV20-1	.	CSAQSGLVTYEQYF	TGCAGTGCCCAGTCCGGCTTAGTCACCTACGAGCAGTACTTC
TRBJ2-7	.	TRBV20-1	many	CSARTLYEQYF	TGCAGTGCTAGAACATTATACGAGCAGTACTTC
TRBJ2-3	.	TRBV29-1	.	CSVGLPSAINTDTQYF	TGCAGCGTTGGGCTGCCTAGCGCCATCAACACAGATACGCAGTATTTT
TRBJ1-1	.	TRBV9	.	CASSVGGHSNTEAFF	TGTGCCAGCAGCGTCGGGGGACACTCGAACACTGAAGCTTTCTTT
TRBJ2-3	TRBD2	TRBV28	.	CASSAARGFADTQYF	TGTGCCAGCAGTGCGGCGCGGGGGTTTGCAGATACGCAGTATTTT
TRBJ1-1	.	TRBV15	few	CATSRDLNTEAFF	TGTGCCACCAGCAGAGATTTGAACACTGAAGCTTTCTTT
TRBJ2-2	.	TRBV20-1	.	CSARDYPGGELFF	TGCAGTGCTAGAGACTACCCTGGGGGGGAGCTGTTTTTT
TRBJ2-1	.	TRBV20-1	.	CSANLYNEQFF	TGCAGTGCTAACCTATACAATGAGCAGTTCTTC
TRBJ2-1	.	TRBV7-2	.	CASSFRQAYNEQFF	TGTGCCAGCAGCTTCCGACAGGCCTACAATGAGCAGTTCTTC
TRBJ1-5	.	TRBV23-1	few	CASSRQPQHF	TGCGCCAGCAGTCGACAGCCCCAGCATTTT
TRBJ1-1	.	TRBV7-9	many	CAGQQGPMNTEAFF	TGTGCCGGACAACAGGGACCGATGAACACTGAAGCTTTCTTT
TRBJ2-1	.	TRBV11-1	.	CASSLGTLLFF	TGTGCCAGCAGCTTAGGGACCTTGCTGTTCTTC
TRBJ2-7	TRBD2	TRBV2	.	CASSEVGRGTRPSYEQYF	TGTGCCAGCAGTGAAGTGGGTCGGGGGACTAGGCCCTCCTACGAGCAGTACTTC
TRBJ1-3	.	TRBV12-3/TRBV12-4	.	CASSPGYGNTIYF	TGTGCCAGCAGCCCGGGCTACGGCAACACCATATATTTT
TRBJ2-1	.	TRBV29-1	.	CSTAEPGRNEQFF	TGCAGCACCGCTGAACCCGGTAGAAATGAGCAGTTCTTC
TRBJ1-6	.	TRBV12-3/TRBV12-4	few	CASSFGVRSPLHF	TGTGCCAGCAGTTTTGGGGTTAGGTCACCCCTCCACTTT
TRBJ1-5	TRBD1	TRBV28	.	CALIPGGEGEAGQPQHF	TGTGCCCTCATACCAGGGGGGGAGGGAGAGGCGGGTCAGCCCCAGCATTTT
TRBJ2-1	TRBD2	TRBV12-3/TRBV12-4	many	CASSRGRSDNEQFF	TGTGCCAGCAGTCGCGGGAGGTCGGACAATGAGCAGTTCTTC
TRBJ1-1	.	TRBV6-5	few	CASSYSGEGTEAFF	TGTGCCAGCAGTTACTCGGGGGAGGGCACTGAAGCTTTCTTT
TRBJ1-3	.	TRBV29-1	few	CSVGGDSGNTIYF	TGCAGCGTTGGGGGGGACTCTGGAAACACCATATATTTT
TRBJ2-5	TRBD1	TRBV29-1	many	CSVEGQGVWETQYF	TGCAGCGTTGAGGGACAGGGGGTTTGGGAGACCCAGTACTTC
TRBJ2-2	.	TRBV12-3/TRBV12-4	.	CASSFILAGTGELFF	TGTGCCAGCAGTTTTATCCTAGCTGGCACCGGGGAGCTGTTTTTT
TRBJ1-5	.	TRBV20-1	few	CSARDPRGANQPQHF	TGCAGTGCTAGAGATCCCCGGGGGGCTAATCAGCCCCAGCATTTT
TRBJ2-1	TRBD2	TRBV20-1	.	CSASTTTSGGTYNEQFF	TGCAGTGCTAGCACCACGACTAGCGGGGGAACTTACAATGAGCAGTTCTTC
TRBJ2-1	.	TRBV7-8	few	CASSPARSPYNEQFF	TGTGCCAGCAGCCCTGCTCGAAGCCCCTACAATGAGCAGTTCTTC
TRBJ2-1	TRBD2	TRBV14	.	CASTDIAGLYNEQFF	TGTGCCAGCACCGATATAGCGGGGTTATACAATGAGCAGTTCTTC
TRBJ2-3	.	TRBV6-2/TRBV6-3	.	CASSKPGLPTDTQYF	TGTGCCAGCAGCAAACCCGGACTTCCCACAGATACGCAGTATTTT
TRBJ2-7	.	TRBV4-2	many	CASSQEFQPPYEQYF	TGTGCCAGCAGCCAAGAGTTCCAACCTCCCTACGAGCAGTACTTC
TRBJ1-2	.	TRBV2	few	CASRPDYGYTF	TGTGCCAGCAGGCCGGACTATGGCTACACCTTC
TRBJ2-5	.	TRBV20-1	.	CSVDLKTQYF	TGCAGTGTCGACCTAAAGACCCAGTACTTC
TRBJ1-1	.	TRBV7-2	many	CASSSQGGTTEAFF	TGTGCCAGCAGCTCCCAGGGTGGGACCACTGAAGCTTTCTTT
TRBJ1-6	.	TRBV25-1	many	CASSGGQGVQSPLHF	TGTGCCAGCAGTGGAGGTCAGGGTGTACAATCACCCCTCCACTTT
TRBJ2-1	.	TRBV10-3	.	CAISEPRKLEDYNEQFF	TGTGCCATCAGTGAGCCCAGGAAACTAGAAGACTACAATGAGCAGTTCTTC